Below are 22 T cell receptor beta chains sequenced from a single sample in a study of patients and donors after allogeneic stem cell transplantation. TCRdb processed the RT-PCR reads anew with MiXCR; each CDR3 protein has one entry. This table has 90,000 to 130,000 distinct CDR3 sequences, 35% appearing once. Source material: blood, either unsorted or a sorted T cell fraction (not recorded which). The receptors derive from a human donor who was either an allogeneic HSCT recipient or a stem cell or donor lymphocyte infusion donor (not recorded which). It is not recorded whose cells these are; they may come from a transplant donor.

The rearrangement joins TRBV7-9 to TRBJ1-1; D gene uncertain. The germline V gene has CDR1 SEHNR and CDR2 FQNEAQ (reference sequence). The ends were cut back, 1 base at V and 10 bases at J, with 13 bases in the middle. The CDR3 is 13 residues long. Here the CDR3 reads CASSLDEGLRAFF. The CDR3 nucleotides read TGTGCCAGCAGCTTAGATGAGGGTTTGAGAGCTTTCTTT.

The chain combines TRBV20-1 with TRBJ2-1; 10 nucleotides match TRBD2. Germline assignment: CDR1 DFQATT and CDR2 SNEGSKA (reference sequence). J was trimmed by 4 bases and V by 4 bases; bases with no gene match: 4. The CDR3 is made up of 14 amino acids. The CDR3 DNA follows: TGCAGTGCTAAACTAGCGGGGCCTTACAATGAGCAGTTCTTC. Translating it yields CSAKLAGPYNEQFF.

The chain is built from TRBV6-5 and TRBJ1-4; D remains ambiguous. V lost 0 bases, J lost 8 bases, and 7 bases lay in between. Germline assignment: CDR1 MNHEY and CDR2 SVGAGI. CDR3 size: 13 residues. For the CDR3, the DNA is TGTGCCAGCAGTTACTCACTGGAAGAAAAACTGTTTTTT. This gives the protein CASSYSLEEKLFF.

This clonotype was found a few times. The CDR3 loop reads CASVRGTGTYEQYF. As DNA, the CDR3 is TGTGCCAGCGTGCGGGGGACAGGGACCTACGAGCAGTACTTC. The genes are TRBV6-6 and TRBJ2-7; 9 bases fit TRBD1. Germline assignment: CDR1 MNHNY and CDR2 SVGAGI (reference sequence). V gave up 8 bases and J gave up 2 bases; unmatched junction bases: 7. The CDR3 extends over 14 amino acids.

The V call is TRBV7-9, the J call TRBJ2-1; 11 nucleotides align to TRBD2. V was pared by 1 base and J by 0 bases, with 11 bases of the junction left unmatched. Germline V gene lookup returns CDR1 SEHNR and CDR2 FQNEAQ (reference sequence). The CDR3 is 20 amino acids. In DNA, the CDR3 is TGTGCCAGCAGCTTAGATTGGTCTAGCGGGAGGCCCCCCTCCTACAATGAGCAGTTCTTC. It yields the protein CASSLDWSSGRPPSYNEQFF.

The CDR3 bases are TGTGCCAGCAGCTTTGAAGGGATAACTGATACGCAGTATTTT. This gives the protein CASSFEGITDTQYF. This chain uses TRBV7-9 with TRBJ2-3; D ambiguous. Trimming pared 3 bases from V and 6 bases from J, leaving 13 bases between. This CDR3 has 14 residues. Germline V gene sequence: CDR1 SEHNR, CDR2 FQNEAQ (reference sequence).

J is TRBJ2-1 and V is TRBV9; D unresolved. V was trimmed by 3 bases and J by 8 bases, leaving 6 bases between them. This CDR3 has 11 residues. Per the germline V gene, CDR1 is SGDLS and CDR2 is YYNGEE. CDR3 sequence (DNA): TGTGCCAGCAGCGCCCACCATGAGCAGTTCTTC. As protein: CASSAHHEQFF.

The chain employs TRBV28 and TRBJ1-2, with 8 bases aligning to TRBD1. Germline-derived CDR1 and CDR2 are MDHEN and SYDVKM. This CDR3 is built from 15 residues. J gave up 6 bases and V 4 bases, and 10 bases lay outside the gene matches. The CDR3 region is CASSSSWTGSDGYTF. The CDR3 DNA reads as TGTGCCAGCAGTTCCTCTTGGACAGGGAGCGATGGCTACACCTTC.

This clonotype has a handful of counts. The chain couples TRBV29-1 to TRBJ1-4; D call uncertain. Per the germline V gene, CDR1 is SQVTM and CDR2 is ANQGSEA. CDR3 size: 13 residues. V dropped 6 bases and J dropped 0 bases, with 8 bases sitting between them. The CDR3 loop is CSVTVATNEKLFF. CDR3 coding DNA: TGCAGCGTGACGGTTGCAACTAATGAAAAACTGTTTTTT.

This clonotype showed up just a few times. The CDR3 region is CASSPVGGSGNTIYF. The CDR3 nucleotides read TGTGCCAGCAGTCCCGTTGGAGGCTCCGGAAACACCATATATTTT. The chain joins TRBV12-3 or TRBV12-4 to TRBJ1-3; D unresolved. The CDR3 has 15 residues. V was pared by 5 bases and J by 4 bases, with 15 bases between.

This chain joins TRBV24-1 and TRBJ2-1; D is possibly TRBD2 (6 bases). The CDR3 spans 11 residues. V lost 10 bases and J 7 bases, leaving 10 bases between the germline ends. From germline, CDR1 is KGHDR and CDR2 SFDVKD. CDR3 sequence: CATSGGNEQFF. The DNA for the CDR3 is TGTGCCACTAGCGGCGGGAATGAGCAGTTCTTC.

The chain employs TRBV11-2 and TRBJ2-1; D perhaps matches TRBD2 (5 bases). Germline values: CDR1 SGHAT, CDR2 FQNNGV. The V and J ends lost 6 bases and 4 bases respectively, with 28 bases between them. The CDR3 is made up of 19 amino acids. The CDR3 coding sequence is TGTGCCAGCAGAACCCTGCGGGTGCCTCCCCCGGTATTATACAATGAGCAGTTCTTC. Its translation: CASRTLRVPPPVLYNEQFF.

The chain combines TRBV24-1 with TRBJ1-2; perhaps TRBD1 as D (6 bases). The germline gives CDR1 KGHDR, CDR2 SFDVKD. V shed 4 bases and J shed 12 bases, with 14 bases lying between them. The CDR3 covers 12 residues. The CDR3 reads CATSDPGHQHTF. CDR3 bases: TGTGCCACCAGTGACCCGGGACACCAGCACACCTTC.

This clonotype has ten or more counts. The CDR3 DNA is TGCAGCGTTGATGGAGGGAACTACCTCTCCTATGGCTACACCTTC. Protein product: CSVDGGNYLSYGYTF. The rearrangement uses TRBV29-1 and TRBJ1-2; unclear D gene. Trimming stripped 3 bases from V and 4 bases from J, with 18 bases between. In germline, CDR1 is SQVTM, CDR2 ANQGSEA. This CDR3 spans 15 amino acids. Filled out from reference TRBV29-1 and TRBJ1-2, the complete variable domain reads SAVISQKPSRDICQRGTSLTIQCQVDSQVTMMFWYRQQPGQSLTLIATANQGSEATYESGFVIDKFPISRPNLTFSTLTVSNMSPEDSSIYLCSVDGGNYLSYGYTFGSGTRLTVV.

The rearrangement joins TRBV6-2 or TRBV6-3 to TRBJ2-7; no reliable D call. Germline V gene sequence: CDR1 MNHEY, CDR2 SVGEGT. V was pared by 6 bases and J by 0 bases, with 15 bases between. The CDR3 runs 15 residues. CDR3 amino acids: CASRLRRPYSYEQYF. The CDR3 nucleotides are TGTGCCAGCAGACTCCGTCGACCGTACTCCTACGAGCAGTACTTC.

The gene calls are TRBV7-2 and TRBJ2-4; the D call may be TRBD1 or TRBD2 (6 bases each). In germline, CDR1 is SGHTA, CDR2 FQGNSA. V was trimmed by 1 base and J by 3 bases, leaving 16 bases between them. The CDR3 spans 17 residues. The CDR3 DNA follows: TGTGCCAGCAGCTTAGGATGGAGGGGGTTGTTCAAAAACATTCAGTACTTC. This translates into CASSLGWRGLFKNIQYF.

V usage is TRBV30 and J usage is TRBJ2-1; TRBD2 matches 10 bases. There are 15 residues in the CDR3. V shed 1 base, J shed 8 bases, and the junction held 8 bases outside the gene matches. CDR1 and CDR2 (germline): GTSNPN, SVGIG (reference sequence). For the CDR3, the DNA is TGTGCCTGGAGTGAGTGGCTAGCGGGAGTGGATGAGCAGTTCTTC. Translated, it gives CAWSEWLAGVDEQFF.

J is TRBJ2-1 and V is TRBV12-3 or TRBV12-4, with TRBD2 matching 8 bases. J lost 2 bases, V lost 7 bases, and 4 bases had no gene match. This CDR3 is 14 amino acids long. The CDR3 is CASILAGTYNEQFF. DNA of the CDR3: TGTGCCAGCATCTTAGCGGGAACCTACAATGAGCAGTTCTTC.

This clonotype was counted only a few times. The gene calls are TRBV30 and TRBJ2-5; the D gene is possibly TRBD2 (5 bases). The CDR3 sequence is 13 residues long. Trimming stripped 2 bases from V and 2 bases from J, with 9 bases between. Germline V gene data show CDR1 as GTSNPN and CDR2 as SVGIG (reference sequence). CDR3 DNA: TGTGCCTGGAGTAGTAGCGTTCAAGAGACCCAGTACTTC. Its translation: CAWSSSVQETQYF.

The V gene is TRBV24-1, the J gene TRBJ1-2; D remains ambiguous. This CDR3 comprises 14 residues. The V gene lost 4 bases and the J gene lost 0 bases, with 8 bases spanning the gap. Per the germline V gene, CDR1 is KGHDR and CDR2 is SFDVKD. CDR3 sequence (DNA): TGTGCCACCAGTGACCCGACAACTAACTATGGCTACACCTTC. Translated, it gives CATSDPTTNYGYTF.

V gene TRBV29-1 combines with J gene TRBJ2-3; 8 positions match TRBD2. The junction had 2 bases not matched to a gene; V was cut back by 6 bases and J by 0 bases. CDR3 length: 13 amino acids. The germline gives CDR1 SQVTM, CDR2 ANQGSEA. Written as DNA, the CDR3 is TGCAGCGTCTCTAGCGGGAGCACAGATACGCAGTATTTT. Translating gives CSVSSGSTDTQYF.

The chain carries TRBV6-5 and TRBJ1-1; maybe TRBD1 (5 bases). Germline V gives CDR1 MNHEY, CDR2 SVGAGI. Between the trimmed V and J ends, which lost 5 bases and 1 base, there was a span of 17 bases. The CDR3 is made up of 16 amino acids. CDR3 coding DNA: TGTGCCAGCAGTAAGATCGCGAGACAGAGGAACACTGAAGCTTTCTTT. Amino acids: CASSKIARQRNTEAFF.